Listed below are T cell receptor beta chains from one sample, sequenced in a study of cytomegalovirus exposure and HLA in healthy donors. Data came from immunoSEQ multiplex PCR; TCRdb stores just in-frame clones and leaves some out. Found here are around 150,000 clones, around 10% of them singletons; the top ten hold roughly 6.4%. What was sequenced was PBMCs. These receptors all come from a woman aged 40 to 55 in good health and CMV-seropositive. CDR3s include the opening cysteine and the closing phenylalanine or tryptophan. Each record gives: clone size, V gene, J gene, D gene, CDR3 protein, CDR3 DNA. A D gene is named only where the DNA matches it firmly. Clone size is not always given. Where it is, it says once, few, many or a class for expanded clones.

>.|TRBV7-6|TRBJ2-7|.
CASSLGTNYEQYF
TGTGCCAGCAGCTTAGGGACAAACTACGAGCAGTACTTC
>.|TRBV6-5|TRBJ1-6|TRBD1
CASSPGGRGSPLHF
TGTGCCAGCAGCCCAGGGGGCCGGGGTTCACCCCTCCACTTT
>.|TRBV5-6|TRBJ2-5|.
CASSLDRDSQETQYF
TGTGCCAGCAGTCTGGACCGGGACTCCCAAGAGACCCAGTACTTC
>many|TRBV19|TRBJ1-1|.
CASSIKAVNTEAFF
TGTGCCAGTAGTATAAAGGCGGTGAACACTGAAGCTTTCTTT
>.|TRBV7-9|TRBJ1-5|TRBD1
CASSLTGDQPQHF
TGTGCCAGCAGCCTGACAGGGGATCAGCCCCAGCATTTT
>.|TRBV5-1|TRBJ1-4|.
CASSLDPSGANEKLFF
TGCGCCAGCAGCTTGGATCCCAGCGGGGCTAATGAAAAACTGTTTTTT
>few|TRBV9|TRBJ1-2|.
CASSVAHSSNYGYTF
TGTGCCAGCAGCGTAGCTCACAGTTCTAACTATGGCTACACCTTC
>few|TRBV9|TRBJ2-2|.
CASSVGNSYTGELFF
TGTGCCAGCAGCGTAGGTAACAGCTACACCGGGGAGCTGTTTTTT
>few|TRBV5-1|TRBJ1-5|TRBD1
CAANRVPTGGRPQHF
TGCGCAGCAAACCGGGTCCCGACAGGGGGCAGACCCCAGCATTTT
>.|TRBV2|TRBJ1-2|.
CASSEAEYGYTF
TGTGCCAGCAGCGAAGCGGAGTATGGCTACACCTTC
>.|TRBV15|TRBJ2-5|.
CATRLGHHQETQYF
TGTGCCACCAGGCTGGGACACCACCAAGAGACCCAGTACTTC
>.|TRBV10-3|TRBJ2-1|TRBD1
CAITSPGGTGDNEQFF
TGTGCCATCACCAGTCCCGGAGGGACAGGGGACAATGAGCAGTTCTTC
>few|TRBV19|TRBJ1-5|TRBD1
CASSLTGGGQPQHF
TGTGCCAGTAGTCTTACAGGGGGCGGTCAGCCCCAGCATTTT
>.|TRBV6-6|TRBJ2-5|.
CASSFLTGQETQYF
TGTGCCAGCAGTTTCTTGACAGGCCAAGAGACCCAGTACTTC
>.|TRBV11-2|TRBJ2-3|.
CASSRLGPTDTQYF
TGTGCCAGCAGCCGACTGGGGCCCACAGATACGCAGTATTTT
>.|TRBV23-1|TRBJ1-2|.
CASSPPRTGNGYTF
TGCGCCAGCTCTCCCCCTCGTACAGGGAATGGCTACACCTTC
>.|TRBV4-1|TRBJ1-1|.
CASTHRGREDEAFF
TGCGCCAGCACCCACCGTGGCAGGGAAGACGAAGCTTTCTTT
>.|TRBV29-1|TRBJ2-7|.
CSVLNRDTRYEQYF
TGCAGCGTCCTAAACCGGGACACAAGATACGAGCAGTACTTC
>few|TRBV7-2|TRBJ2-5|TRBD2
CASSSGTTPQETQYF
TGTGCCAGCAGCTCAGGGACTACACCCCAAGAGACCCAGTACTTC
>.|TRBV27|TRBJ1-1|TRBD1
CASSWGDRATEAFF
TGTGCCAGCAGTTGGGGGGACAGGGCGACTGAAGCTTTCTTT
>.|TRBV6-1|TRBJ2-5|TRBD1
CASSSDRGETQYF
TGTGCCAGCAGCTCGGACAGGGGAGAGACCCAGTACTTC
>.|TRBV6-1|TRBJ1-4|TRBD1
CASSADRGLELFF
TGTGCCAGCAGTGCTGACAGGGGGTTGGAACTGTTTTTT
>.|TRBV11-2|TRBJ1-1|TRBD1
CASSRWDRGFSEAFF
TGTGCCAGCAGCCGTTGGGACAGGGGTTTCTCTGAAGCTTTCTTT
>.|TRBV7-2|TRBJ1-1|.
CASSLPTRSEAFF
TGTGCCAGCAGCTTACCGACACGGTCTGAAGCTTTCTTT
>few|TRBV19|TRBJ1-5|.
CASSISSNQPQHF
TGTGCCAGTAGTATTAGTAGCAATCAGCCCCAGCATTTT
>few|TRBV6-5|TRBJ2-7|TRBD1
CASRQDRMRYEQYF
TGTGCCAGCAGGCAGGACAGGATGCGCTACGAGCAGTACTTC
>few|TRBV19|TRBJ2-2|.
CASRKTSNTGELFF
TGTGCCAGTAGAAAGACTTCTAACACCGGGGAGCTGTTTTTT